A selection of T cell receptor beta chains follows, all from one sample in a study of monozygotic twins with inflammatory bowel disease. TCRdb processed the 5' RACE reads again and assigns one entry to each CDR3 protein, with no DNA. Recorded here are 350,000 to 500,000 distinct CDR3 sequences; the top ten clones represent 2.4%. Sequenced: blood. The receptors originated from a human donor with ulcerative colitis or Crohn's disease, or a healthy co-twin of an affected twin (not recorded which). Both conserved end residues are part of each CDR3.

TRBV4-3	TRBJ2-7	CASSHIRAPDHEQYF
TRBV7-2	TRBJ2-1	CASSFRDFIYNEQFF
TRBV5-1	TRBJ2-2	CASSLAGPSSSNTGELFF
TRBV5-1	TRBJ2-1	CASSPGDQSYNEQFF
TRBV20-1	TRBJ2-1	CSARSREKNQNEQFF
TRBV28	TRBJ2-1	CASRGGGPSYNEQFF
TRBV2	TRBJ2-3	CASRGTSGSTGTDTQYF
TRBV27	TRBJ1-1	CASSSGQSYTEAFF
TRBV2	TRBJ2-2	CASSEYSVSNTGELFF
TRBV3-1	TRBJ2-1	CASSLTMDSYNEQFF
TRBV5-1	TRBJ1-6	CASSLGGVPNSPLHF
TRBV7-6	TRBJ1-1	CASSGQGETEAFF
TRBV7-2	TRBJ1-6	CASSPRRQGSPLHF
TRBV20-1	TRBJ1-2	CSARMGTGGYTF
TRBV10-3	TRBJ1-2	CATHSGNYGYTF
TRBV12-3/TRBV12-4	TRBJ1-2	CASSPHPGTGRGSGYTF
TRBV7-9	TRBJ1-4	CASSFGGGGSEKLFF
TRBV10-3	TRBJ2-3	CATTDQVGTDTQYF
TRBV5-1	TRBJ1-2	CASSLAGAAYGYTF
TRBV21-1	TRBJ2-5	CASSKGGGTSQETQYF
TRBV5-1	TRBJ2-1	CASRAVAGTTAEQFF
TRBV6-2/TRBV6-3	TRBJ2-4	CASTLAGVDIQYF
TRBV11-1	TRBJ2-1	CASSLGAGVYNEQFF
TRBV12-3/TRBV12-4	TRBJ2-5	CASSLRGGPKETQYF
TRBV11-2	TRBJ2-1	CASSYLPQGPSSYNEQFF
TRBV10-3	TRBJ1-6	CAISERTVNSPLHF
TRBV2	TRBJ1-6	CASSADRGDNSPLHF
TRBV18	TRBJ1-2	CASSEGTGGPSFYGYTF
TRBV7-3	TRBJ1-1	CASSETGISTEAFF
TRBV3-1	TRBJ1-1	CASSPGGGENTEAFF
TRBV5-6	TRBJ1-6	CASSSYRTASSYNSPLHF
TRBV5-5	TRBJ2-2	CASSPTTSGGPAGELFF
TRBV24-1	TRBJ2-3	CATSSSDTQYF
TRBV4-1	TRBJ2-5	CASSQVTSGGARGTQYF
TRBV7-9	TRBJ1-1	CASSSGTLITEAFF
TRBV28	TRBJ1-6	CASTLGVSYNSPLHF
TRBV6-6	TRBJ2-1	CASRPGQWYNEQFF
TRBV5-1	TRBJ1-6	CASREGSNSPLHF
TRBV13	TRBJ2-1	CASSPASGPQDERFF
TRBV20-1	TRBJ2-3	CSALVGGSTDTQYF
TRBV6-1	TRBJ1-3	CASSVGGQLRSGNTIYF
TRBV20-1	TRBJ2-1	CSASRLAGINEQFF
TRBV4-1	TRBJ2-5	CASSLSLADQETQYF
TRBV7-9	TRBJ2-7	CASSSGGTAYEQYF
TRBV5-1	TRBJ2-3	CASQGFLGSTDTQYF
TRBV2	TRBJ1-2	CASSGGYSGVEYGYTF
TRBV7-2	TRBJ1-1	CASSSPLGGETFF
TRBV20-1	TRBJ2-5	CSAGPASDGQETQYF